This T cell receptor (beta chain) was sequenced in a study of tumor-infiltrating lymphocytes in primary liver carcinoma. The germline gives CDR1 SNHLY, CDR2 FYNNEI. Between the trimmed V and J ends, which lost 0 bases and 2 bases, there was a span of 10 bases. This CDR3 spans 15 amino acids. Co-extracted RNA and DNA came from around 18-30 mg of unsorted bulk tissue. The template, roughly 0.45 ug total RNA, yielded TCR beta cDNA made with a constant-region primer. Library construction for TCR beta comprised three nested multiplex PCR rounds performed with slightly modified ARM-PCR. Primers for the first two PCR rounds were TRBV1-TRBV30 forward primers and a C-beta reverse primer (10 cycles per round). MiXCR, run by TCRdb on the multiplex PCR reads, gives a single entry per CDR3 protein. The sample consists of around 190,000 distinct CDR3 sequences, approximately 86% of them appearing once.

The sequence was obtained from a man aged 35 to 55 with primary liver carcinoma and hepatitis B virus infection. The V call is TRBV2, the J call TRBJ2-5; tentative D call: TRBD1 (6 bases). The sequencing sample was made of tumor tissue from primary liver carcinoma. Written as DNA, the CDR3 is TGTGCCAGCAGTGAAGCCAGGGGACCGCAAGAGACCCAGTACTTC. Encoded protein: CASSEARGPQETQYF.